This T cell receptor (beta chain) was sequenced for a study of beta chain features in type 1 diabetes. Study-wide points: Whether TCRB rearrangement is influenced by HLA type went unresolved here.

The table lists this clone with a few counts. The antigen is not known. Germline CDR1 and CDR2: SGHNT and YYREEE (reference sequence). The CDR3 is 15 residues long. J was trimmed by 7 bases and V by 4 bases; bases with no gene match: 8. Sequencing targeted expressed TCRB transcripts, as all isolated RNA had been reverse transcribed. Profiling relied on immunoSEQ multiplex PCR, and the TCRdb table lists in-frame clones only, not all of them. The sample consists of some 500,000 clones, about 10% of them appearing once. The chain links TRBV5-4 to TRBJ2-1, with 10 bases identical to TRBD2. Sequences were obtained from naive CD4+ T cells from blood. This sequence was found in a woman aged 18-30 years in good health. The CDR3 DNA is TGTGCCAGCAGCGGGAGCGGGGGGGCCGGGAATGAGCAGTTCTTC. Amino acids: CASSGSGGAGNEQFF.